A selection of T cell receptor beta chains follows, all from one sample in a study of blood T cell repertoires in COVID-19. The repertoire was sequenced with immunoSEQ multiplex PCR; TCRdb's copy has only in-frame clones and lacks some. The sample records fewer than 150,000 clones, approximately 86% being singletons. The source material was peripheral blood. The receptors shown here come from a woman in her fifties or sixties with active or convalescent COVID-19. Each CDR3 is given with its conserved first and last residue. D genes are given only for firm matches. A clone size is listed for some rows: how often the clone was seen (once, few, many), or a class if it is expanded.

D gene: NA; J gene: TRBJ2-7; V gene: TRBV28; clone size: NA; CDR3 DNA: TGTGCCAGCCGCGGGACGGCATACGAGCAGTACTTC; CDR3 protein: CASRGTAYEQYF
D gene: TRBD2; J gene: TRBJ2-1; V gene: TRBV28; clone size: NA; CDR3 DNA: TGTGCCAGCAGTTTCCAGCGGGAGGGTTTCTGGGAGCAGTTCTTC; CDR3 protein: CASSFQREGFWEQFF
D gene: NA; J gene: TRBJ2-1; V gene: TRBV2; clone size: NA; CDR3 DNA: TGTGCCAGCAGTGAGGAATCCACTACCACCTCGAACAATGAGCAGTTCTTC; CDR3 protein: CASSEESTTTSNNEQFF
D gene: NA; J gene: TRBJ1-6; V gene: TRBV4-1; clone size: once; CDR3 DNA: TGCGCCAGCAGCCAAGATAATGCGGACAACTATAATTCACCCCTCCACTTT; CDR3 protein: CASSQDNADNYNSPLHF
D gene: TRBD1; J gene: TRBJ2-7; V gene: TRBV7-8; clone size: NA; CDR3 DNA: TGTGCCAGCAGCTCTACCCCGACAGGGTTAGGGAGCTACGAGCAGTACTTC; CDR3 protein: CASSSTPTGLGSYEQYF
D gene: NA; J gene: TRBJ1-2; V gene: TRBV5-1; clone size: once; CDR3 DNA: TGCGCCAGCAGCAAAACCCTGGCAGGGAACCATGGCTACACCTTC; CDR3 protein: CASSKTLAGNHGYTF
D gene: TRBD2; J gene: TRBJ2-2; V gene: TRBV2; clone size: NA; CDR3 DNA: TGTGCCAGCAGTGACCCAGAGACTAGCGCCGGGGAGCTGTTTTTT; CDR3 protein: CASSDPETSAGELFF
D gene: NA; J gene: TRBJ1-1; V gene: TRBV6-4; clone size: few; CDR3 DNA: TGTGCCAGCACGGAGGGCTACACTGAAGCTTTCTTT; CDR3 protein: CASTEGYTEAFF
D gene: NA; J gene: TRBJ2-7; V gene: TRBV9; clone size: once; CDR3 DNA: TGTGCCAGCAGCCGGGGGTACGAGCAGTACTTC; CDR3 protein: CASSRGYEQYF
D gene: NA; J gene: TRBJ1-5; V gene: TRBV4-2; clone size: NA; CDR3 DNA: TGTGCCAGCAGCGACAGAAGCAATCAGCCCCAGCATTTT; CDR3 protein: CASSDRSNQPQHF
D gene: NA; J gene: TRBJ2-1; V gene: TRBV19; clone size: NA; CDR3 DNA: TGTGCCAGTAGTATTCGGGCAGGGTTGGGCGAGCAGTTCTTC; CDR3 protein: CASSIRAGLGEQFF
D gene: NA; J gene: TRBJ1-6; V gene: TRBV7-9; clone size: NA; CDR3 DNA: TGTGCCAGCAGCTTAGTAAGCCCTAGTCTCCACTTT; CDR3 protein: CASSLVSPSLHF
D gene: TRBD2; J gene: TRBJ2-3; V gene: TRBV4-3; clone size: NA; CDR3 DNA: TGCGCCAGCAGCCAAGGGACTAGCGGATCACTAAGGGCCCACACAGATACGCAGTATTTT; CDR3 protein: CASSQGTSGSLRAHTDTQYF
D gene: NA; J gene: TRBJ1-1; V gene: TRBV14; clone size: NA; CDR3 DNA: TGTGCCAGCAGCCAATTCAACGCAAGGGGGTCAGCTTTCTTT; CDR3 protein: CASSQFNARGSAFF
D gene: NA; J gene: TRBJ1-3; V gene: TRBV6-5; clone size: NA; CDR3 DNA: TGTGCCAGCAGACCCTTTGGGGCGAACACCATATATTTT; CDR3 protein: CASRPFGANTIYF
D gene: TRBD1; J gene: TRBJ1-1; V gene: TRBV5-1; clone size: NA; CDR3 DNA: TGCGCCAGCAGCTTGCAGGGACAGGTTGACACTGAAGCTTTCTTT; CDR3 protein: CASSLQGQVDTEAFF
D gene: TRBD2; J gene: TRBJ2-5; V gene: TRBV5-6; clone size: NA; CDR3 DNA: TGTGCCAGCAGCCCCGCTAGCGGGGGCCAAGAGACCCAGTACTTC; CDR3 protein: CASSPASGGQETQYF
D gene: NA; J gene: TRBJ1-1; V gene: TRBV3-1/TRBV3-2; clone size: NA; CDR3 DNA: TGTGCCAGCAGCCAAGCGGGACAATTTCCCACTGAAGCTTTCTTT; CDR3 protein: CASSQAGQFPTEAFF
D gene: NA; J gene: TRBJ2-1; V gene: TRBV6-5; clone size: NA; CDR3 DNA: TGTGCCAGCAGGGACAGCCCTTTCCGAGAGCAGTTCTTC; CDR3 protein: CASRDSPFREQFF
D gene: NA; J gene: TRBJ2-5; V gene: TRBV10-3; clone size: NA; CDR3 DNA: TGTGCCATCGGGGACTCGGAGACCCAGTACTTC; CDR3 protein: CAIGDSETQYF
D gene: NA; J gene: TRBJ1-2; V gene: TRBV28; clone size: NA; CDR3 DNA: TGTGCCAGCAGTTTAGTAGGGGACCTCAGGGGAGGCTACACCTTC; CDR3 protein: CASSLVGDLRGGYTF
D gene: TRBD2; J gene: TRBJ2-7; V gene: TRBV7-2; clone size: once; CDR3 DNA: TGTGCCAGCAGCTTAGAAGACGTAGCGGGGGCCCGGGAGCAGTACTTC; CDR3 protein: CASSLEDVAGAREQYF
D gene: NA; J gene: TRBJ1-5; V gene: TRBV24-1; clone size: NA; CDR3 DNA: TGTGCCACCAGTGATTCCGGGGATAATCAGCCCCAGCATTTT; CDR3 protein: CATSDSGDNQPQHF
D gene: TRBD2; J gene: TRBJ2-5; V gene: TRBV5-1; clone size: once; CDR3 DNA: TGCGCCAGCAGCTTGAGGCCGGAACTAGCGGGAGGGAAAGAGACCCAGTACTTC; CDR3 protein: CASSLRPELAGGKETQYF
D gene: NA; J gene: TRBJ2-3; V gene: TRBV19; clone size: NA; CDR3 DNA: TGTGCCAGTAGTATCGCCAGGGGTGGCACAGATACGCAGTATTTT; CDR3 protein: CASSIARGGTDTQYF
D gene: NA; J gene: TRBJ2-4; V gene: TRBV4-3; clone size: NA; CDR3 DNA: TGCGCCAGCAGCCAGCTCGCGGGACAGCAGGGCATTCAGTACTTC; CDR3 protein: CASSQLAGQQGIQYF
D gene: TRBD1; J gene: TRBJ1-1; V gene: TRBV9; clone size: once; CDR3 DNA: TGTGCCAGCAGCGCGTCCGGGACAGGGTTTGTCGAAGCTTTCTTT; CDR3 protein: CASSASGTGFVEAFF
D gene: NA; J gene: TRBJ2-1; V gene: TRBV7-3; clone size: NA; CDR3 DNA: TGTGCCAGCAGCTTTCAGCGGGAGTTCTTC; CDR3 protein: CASSFQREFF
D gene: TRBD1; J gene: TRBJ2-7; V gene: TRBV7-9; clone size: NA; CDR3 DNA: TGTGCCAGCAGCTTAGCTATGGACAGGACGAAGCAGTACTTC; CDR3 protein: CASSLAMDRTKQYF
D gene: NA; J gene: TRBJ2-5; V gene: TRBV18; clone size: NA; CDR3 DNA: TGTGCCAGCTCACGAGGGCCCGGGGAGACCCAGTACTTC; CDR3 protein: CASSRGPGETQYF
D gene: TRBD1; J gene: TRBJ2-5; V gene: TRBV27; clone size: NA; CDR3 DNA: TGTGCCAGCAGTAAGGGACAGGACCTCCTGGAGACCCAGTACTTC; CDR3 protein: CASSKGQDLLETQYF
D gene: TRBD1; J gene: TRBJ2-2; V gene: TRBV10-3; clone size: NA; CDR3 DNA: TGTGCCATCAGGGGACAGGCGAAGGCCGGGGAGCTGTTTTTT; CDR3 protein: CAIRGQAKAGELFF
D gene: TRBD2; J gene: TRBJ2-3; V gene: TRBV11-2; clone size: NA; CDR3 DNA: TGTGCCAGCAGCCCCGTGGGGCGGGAGGCCCCGGGTACGCAGTATTTT; CDR3 protein: CASSPVGREAPGTQYF
D gene: TRBD2; J gene: TRBJ2-1; V gene: TRBV4-1; clone size: once; CDR3 DNA: TGCGCCAGTCAACTAGCGGGAGGAGGCAATGAGCAGTTCTTC; CDR3 protein: CASQLAGGGNEQFF
D gene: NA; J gene: TRBJ2-6; V gene: TRBV7-3; clone size: once; CDR3 DNA: TGTGCCAGCAGCCCCGCGGCCACTGAGGCCAACGTCCTGACTTTC; CDR3 protein: CASSPAATEANVLTF
D gene: NA; J gene: TRBJ1-5; V gene: TRBV20-1; clone size: once; CDR3 DNA: TGCAGTGCTAGTGGGTCAGGCCCTTATAGCAATCAGCCCCAGCATTTT; CDR3 protein: CSASGSGPYSNQPQHF
D gene: NA; J gene: TRBJ2-1; V gene: TRBV11-3; clone size: few; CDR3 DNA: TGTGCCAGCAGCTTAGCAGAATACTCCTACAATGAGCAGTTCTTC; CDR3 protein: CASSLAEYSYNEQFF
D gene: TRBD2; J gene: TRBJ2-1; V gene: TRBV9; clone size: NA; CDR3 DNA: TGTGCCAGCAGCGCTAGCGGGGAATCCTACAATGAGCAGTTCTTC; CDR3 protein: CASSASGESYNEQFF
D gene: NA; J gene: TRBJ2-2; V gene: TRBV6-5; clone size: NA; CDR3 DNA: TGTGCCAGCAGTTCTCAGGGTTCCGGGGAGCTGTTTTTT; CDR3 protein: CASSSQGSGELFF
D gene: TRBD1; J gene: TRBJ2-7; V gene: TRBV5-1; clone size: NA; CDR3 DNA: TGCGCCAGCAGCTTTCGGACAGGGAACTACGAGCAGTACTTC; CDR3 protein: CASSFRTGNYEQYF
D gene: NA; J gene: TRBJ1-1; V gene: TRBV6-5; clone size: NA; CDR3 DNA: TGTGCCAGCAGTTACTCGGGAGGGCCTACTGAAGCTTTCTTT; CDR3 protein: CASSYSGGPTEAFF
D gene: NA; J gene: TRBJ2-7; V gene: TRBV18; clone size: NA; CDR3 DNA: TGTGCCAGCTCACCGCGACAGGACTCCTACGAGCAGTACTTC; CDR3 protein: CASSPRQDSYEQYF
D gene: TRBD2; J gene: TRBJ2-7; V gene: TRBV7-8; clone size: NA; CDR3 DNA: TGTGCCAGCAGCTTGGGTAGGCGGGAGGGACCCTACGAGCAGTACTTC; CDR3 protein: CASSLGRREGPYEQYF
D gene: NA; J gene: TRBJ2-5; V gene: TRBV5-1; clone size: NA; CDR3 DNA: TGCGCCAGCAGCTTGGGATGGTCATTCGGACAACAAGAGACCCAGTACTTC; CDR3 protein: CASSLGWSFGQQETQYF
D gene: TRBD1; J gene: TRBJ2-7; V gene: TRBV18; clone size: NA; CDR3 DNA: TGTGCCAGCTCACTATCCGGGACAGTCTCCTACGAGCAGTACTTC; CDR3 protein: CASSLSGTVSYEQYF
D gene: TRBD1; J gene: TRBJ1-5; V gene: TRBV28; clone size: NA; CDR3 DNA: TGTGCCAGCAGTTTGGGGCAGGGGGCCTATAGCAATCAGCCCCAGCATTTT; CDR3 protein: CASSLGQGAYSNQPQHF
D gene: TRBD2; J gene: TRBJ2-2; V gene: TRBV11-3; clone size: NA; CDR3 DNA: TGTGCCAGCAGCTTACGTTCTAGCGGCACCGGGGAGCTGTTTTTT; CDR3 protein: CASSLRSSGTGELFF
D gene: NA; J gene: TRBJ1-4; V gene: TRBV9; clone size: NA; CDR3 DNA: TGTGCCAGCACCCGAAGGGGTCAAACGGGTGAAAAACTGTTTTTT; CDR3 protein: CASTRRGQTGEKLFF
D gene: NA; J gene: TRBJ2-3; V gene: TRBV13; clone size: NA; CDR3 DNA: TGTGCCAGCAGCCGGGGACACACCACAGATACGCAGTATTTT; CDR3 protein: CASSRGHTTDTQYF
D gene: TRBD2; J gene: TRBJ2-7; V gene: TRBV29-1; clone size: once; CDR3 DNA: TGCAGCGTCTTAATGGGGCTAGCGGGAAATCGGGGCACCTACGAGCAGTACTTC; CDR3 protein: CSVLMGLAGNRGTYEQYF
D gene: NA; J gene: TRBJ2-2; V gene: TRBV3-1/TRBV3-2; clone size: NA; CDR3 DNA: TGTGCCAGCAGAGGGGAAACCGGGGAGCTGTTTTTT; CDR3 protein: CASRGETGELFF
D gene: NA; J gene: TRBJ2-5; V gene: TRBV19; clone size: NA; CDR3 DNA: TGTGCCAGTAGCCAAGCTACAGGGAGGGGACCGGTGACCCAGTACTTC; CDR3 protein: CASSQATGRGPVTQYF
D gene: TRBD2; J gene: TRBJ2-7; V gene: TRBV5-1; clone size: NA; CDR3 DNA: TGCGCCAGCAGCATAACTAGCGGGAGCTACGAGCAGTACTTC; CDR3 protein: CASSITSGSYEQYF
D gene: TRBD2; J gene: TRBJ2-1; V gene: TRBV7-2; clone size: NA; CDR3 DNA: TGTGCCAGCAGCCTAAGGACTAGCGACAGCTCCTACAATGAGCAGTTCTTC; CDR3 protein: CASSLRTSDSSYNEQFF
D gene: NA; J gene: TRBJ2-2; V gene: TRBV27; clone size: NA; CDR3 DNA: TGTGCCAGCAGGGGAGCCGGGGAGCTGTTTTTT; CDR3 protein: CASRGAGELFF
D gene: TRBD1; J gene: TRBJ1-6; V gene: TRBV28; clone size: NA; CDR3 DNA: TGTGCCAGCAGGATACAGGGGCTGAATTCACCCCTCCACTTT; CDR3 protein: CASRIQGLNSPLHF
D gene: TRBD1; J gene: TRBJ2-5; V gene: TRBV24-1; clone size: once; CDR3 DNA: TGTGCCACCAGTGCTCGGACAGGGGGCGGAGGATGGCAAGAGACCCAGTACTTC; CDR3 protein: CATSARTGGGGWQETQYF
D gene: TRBD2; J gene: TRBJ2-1; V gene: TRBV2; clone size: NA; CDR3 DNA: TGTGCCAGCACCTTGACTAGCGGGAGGGGCGATGAGCAGTTCTTC; CDR3 protein: CASTLTSGRGDEQFF
D gene: NA; J gene: TRBJ1-5; V gene: TRBV19; clone size: NA; CDR3 DNA: TGTGCCAGTAGTATACAAGGGGTTCAGCCCCAGCATTTT; CDR3 protein: CASSIQGVQPQHF